These 30 T cell receptor beta chains share one sample of origin, sequenced in a study of T cell responses to AZD1222 COVID-19 vaccine. Produced via immunoSEQ multiplex PCR; TCRdb's table is partial and in-frame only. The data contain about 140,000 clones, approximately 89% of them singletons. This sample comprised peripheral blood, obtained on day 0 of AZD1222 vaccination. These receptors were obtained from an adult in good health.

The chain uses TRBV5-1 and TRBJ2-7; D not resolved. V dropped 0 bases and J dropped 3 bases, with 16 bases sitting between them. Germline V gives CDR1 SGHRS, CDR2 YFSETQ. The CDR3 sequence is 16 residues long. CDR3 sequence reads: CASSLGHSDSFYEQYF. The CDR3 region has the DNA TGCGCCAGCAGCTTGGGCCACTCCGATAGCTTCTACGAGCAGTACTTC.

The V and J genes are TRBV28 and TRBJ1-1; 11 nucleotides line up with TRBD1. Germline V gene lookup returns CDR1 MDHEN and CDR2 SYDVKM. J gave up 4 bases and V 4 bases, and 5 bases lay outside the gene matches. The CDR3 has 15 amino acids. CDR3 loop: CASSSTGTGGTEAFF. The CDR3 DNA follows: TGTGCCAGCAGTTCGACCGGGACAGGGGGCACTGAAGCTTTCTTT.

J is TRBJ1-1 and V is TRBV28; D unclear. The CDR3 loop spans 14 amino acids. Germline CDR1 reads MDHEN; CDR2 reads SYDVKM. V was cut by 4 bases and J by 0 bases, with 9 bases left in between. CDR3 DNA sequence: TGTGCCAGCAGTTCCCCCGGGATGAACACTGAAGCTTTCTTT. Translation gives CASSSPGMNTEAFF.

J is TRBJ1-1 and V is TRBV28; no clear D gene. Looked up from germline, CDR1 is MDHEN and CDR2 is SYDVKM. Trimming stripped 7 bases from V and 0 bases from J, with 12 bases between. This CDR3 comprises 14 residues. This chain's CDR3 is CASTRDFMNTEAFF. CDR3 DNA: TGTGCCAGCACCCGGGATTTCATGAACACTGAAGCTTTCTTT.

As DNA, the CDR3 is TGTGCCAGCAGTGTCTTGGGAAGCAGCGGGGGGGACACAGATACGCAGTATTTT. It specifies CASSVLGSSGGDTDTQYF. The genes are TRBV6-4 and TRBJ2-3, with 10 bases aligning to TRBD2. This CDR3 is built from 18 residues. The germline V gene has CDR1 MRHNA and CDR2 SNTAGT. Trimming at V came to 4 bases and at J to 2 bases, leaving 12 bases not matched to a gene.

The rearrangement uses TRBV7-9 and TRBJ1-2; TRBD1 might be the D (6 bases). The CDR3 spans 14 residues. Germline V lookup: CDR1 SEHNR, CDR2 FQNEAQ (reference sequence). Trimming removed 5 bases at V and 3 bases at J, with 13 bases between. The CDR3 loop is CASSPWGGHYGYTF. As DNA, the CDR3 is TGTGCCAGCAGCCCTTGGGGGGGGCACTATGGCTACACCTTC.

This clone was found once. A read error may produce the germline difference seen at one junction end. As DNA, the CDR3 is TGCAGCGTCACACTTACCTTAAGCGGGAATGGGCAGTTCTTC. Translated, it gives CSVTLTLSGNGQFF. This chain links TRBV29-1 with TRBJ2-1; 7 bases are shared with TRBD2. The CDR3 has 14 residues. CDR1 SQVTM and CDR2 ANQGSEA come from the germline V gene.

The chain links TRBV14 to TRBJ2-1; 8 nucleotides match TRBD2. This CDR3 has 15 amino acids. V lost 0 bases to trimming and J lost 9 bases; unmatched junction nucleotides: 7. Germline loops: CDR1 SGHDN, CDR2 FVKESK. For the CDR3, the DNA is TGTGCCAGCAGCCAAGAAAGCGGGAGACTGTCTGAGCAGTTCTTC. Translated: CASSQESGRLSEQFF.

The chain carries TRBV5-1 and TRBJ2-7, with D possibly matching TRBD2 (6 bases). From germline, CDR1 is SGHRS and CDR2 YFSETQ. This CDR3 region has 16 residues. Trimming left V 3 bases short and J 1 base short, with 17 bases between. The CDR3 here is CASSSEELSGSYEQYF. The CDR3 DNA follows: TGCGCCAGCAGCTCAGAAGAACTTAGCGGATCCTACGAGCAGTACTTC.

The gene calls are TRBV4-1 and TRBJ2-7; 10 bases are a match to TRBD1. Germline V CDR1 and CDR2: MGHRA, YSYEKL. CDR3 length equals 16 residues. J was trimmed by 3 bases and V by 1 base; bases with no gene match: 6. For the CDR3, the DNA is TGCGCCAGCAGCCAAGGGAGGGGGACAGGGGACTACGAGCAGTACTTC. It specifies CASSQGRGTGDYEQYF.

V is TRBV5-1 and J is TRBJ1-2; no clear D. The germline gives CDR1 SGHRS, CDR2 YFSETQ. Trimming removed 5 bases from V and 2 bases from J, with 7 bases in between. This CDR3 region has 12 residues. The CDR3 coding sequence is TGCGCCAGCAGAGCACAGAACTATGGCTACACCTTC. Protein sequence: CASRAQNYGYTF.

The chain joins TRBV19 to TRBJ2-2; 10 nucleotides agree with TRBD1. The ends lost 7 bases at V and 2 bases at J; junction bases unmatched: 4. Germline V gene data show CDR1 as LNHDA and CDR2 as SQIVND (reference sequence). The CDR3 loop spans 15 amino acids. The CDR3 reads CASIRTGGNTGELFF. The CDR3 nucleotides are TGTGCCAGTATCCGGACAGGGGGAAACACCGGGGAGCTGTTTTTT. Full variable domain (missing parts from reference TRBV19 and TRBJ2-2): DGGITQSPKYLFRKEGQNVTLSCEQNLNHDAMYWYRQDPGQGLRLIYYSQIVNDFQKGDIAEGYSVSREKKESFPLTVTSAQKNPTAFYLCASIRTGGNTGELFFGEGSRLTVL.

The table lists this clone with a count of one. This chain links TRBV4-1 with TRBJ2-7; 7 bases agree with TRBD1. CDR3 length equals 18 residues. Germline assignment: CDR1 MGHRA and CDR2 YSYEKL. The V gene end was trimmed by 4 bases and the J gene end by 0 bases; junction bases not matched to a gene: 15. CDR3 protein: CASSPSFGGQIGSYEQYF. The CDR3 DNA reads as TGCGCCAGCAGCCCCTCATTTGGGGGACAGATTGGCTCCTACGAGCAGTACTTC.

V gene TRBV11-2 combines with J gene TRBJ2-5, with D perhaps being TRBD1 or TRBD2 (6 bases each). Germline values: CDR1 SGHAT, CDR2 FQNNGV. The CDR3 is 15 amino acids. Trimming removed 8 bases from V and 7 bases from J, with 23 bases in between. The CDR3 region is CASRFGGGEGATQYF. In DNA form, the CDR3 reads TGTGCCAGCCGGTTCGGGGGCGGTGAGGGCGCGACCCAGTACTTC.

V and J are TRBV3-1 (or the pseudogene TRBV3-2) and TRBJ1-6; TRBD1 matches 7 bases. The germline gives CDR1 LGHDT, CDR2 YNNKEL (reference sequence). The CDR3 runs 14 residues. With 4 bases clipped from V and 9 bases from J, the junction kept 6 bases outside the gene matches. DNA for the CDR3: TGTGCCAGCAGCCTGCAGGGGGAAGGTTCACCCCTCCACTTT. Translation: CASSLQGEGSPLHF.

This chain connects TRBV19 to TRBJ2-1, with 11 bases matching TRBD1. The CDR3 has 17 residues. CDR1 LNHDA and CDR2 SQIVND come from the germline V gene (reference sequence). Losses at the gene ends were 2 bases for V and 1 base for J; bases not matched to a gene: 4. DNA of the CDR3: TGTGCCAGTAGTATATGGGGACAGGGGGGATCCTACAATGAGCAGTTCTTC. Its translation is CASSIWGQGGSYNEQFF.

This clone was recorded only once. This chain connects TRBV27 to TRBJ2-1; the D gene is possibly TRBD2 (5 bases). With 4 bases removed from V and 4 bases from J, the gap between germline ends came to 14 bases. The CDR3 sequence is 15 residues long. The germline V gene encodes CDR1 MNHEY and CDR2 SMNVEV (reference sequence). CDR3 protein: CASSSLFRRYNEQFF. CDR3 nucleotide sequence: TGTGCCAGCAGTTCACTATTTCGGAGGTACAATGAGCAGTTCTTC.

The chain uses TRBV27 and TRBJ2-1; 8 bases line up with TRBD2. CDR1 and CDR2 (germline): MNHEY, SMNVEV (reference sequence). The CDR3 totals 14 residues. The V gene end was trimmed by 3 bases and the J gene end by 4 bases; junction bases not matched to a gene: 2. The CDR3 DNA follows: TGTGCCAGCAGTTTGGGACTAGTTTACAATGAGCAGTTCTTC. Its protein product is CASSLGLVYNEQFF.

The CDR3 nucleotides read TGTGCCAGCAGCCCCCCCGGGACAGGGCCTTCCGAGCAGTACTTC. As protein: CASSPPGTGPSEQYF. The chain is built from TRBV9 and TRBJ2-7, with 9 bases that match TRBD1. CDR1 SGDLS and CDR2 YYNGEE come from the germline V gene. The CDR3 runs 15 residues. The junction had 11 bases not matched to a gene; V was cut back by 4 bases and J by 6 bases.

The chain carries TRBV12-3 or TRBV12-4 and TRBJ2-1, with no clear D. Trimming took off 3 bases at V and 8 bases at J, with 8 bases between the two ends. The CDR3 covers 12 residues. The CDR3, as DNA: TGTGCCAGCAGTTTTCGAGAGCATGAGCAGTTCTTC. This translates into CASSFREHEQFF.

This chain uses TRBV18 with TRBJ1-3; 7 bases fit TRBD1. The trim removed 5 bases at V and 2 bases at J, leaving 3 bases unmatched. Germline lookup yields CDR1 KGHSH and CDR2 LQKENI. The CDR3 runs to 14 residues. The CDR3 protein is CASSLGTAGNTIYF. The CDR3 region has the DNA TGTGCCAGCTCATTGGGGACAGCTGGAAACACCATATATTTT.

The chain uses TRBV3-1 (or the pseudogene TRBV3-2) and TRBJ2-1; 12 nucleotides align to TRBD2. The CDR3 length is 16 residues. Germline V gives CDR1 LGHDT, CDR2 YNNKEL (reference sequence). Trimming at V came to 3 bases and at J to 4 bases, leaving 4 bases not matched to a gene. The DNA of the CDR3 is TGTGCCAGCAGCCACGGACTAGCGGGGTGGTACAATGAGCAGTTCTTC. Amino acids: CASSHGLAGWYNEQFF.

A note on this clone: This sample also contains other DNA sequences that code for the same CDR3. The rearrangement joins TRBV5-1 to TRBJ2-3, with 8 bases lining up with TRBD2. V lost 2 bases and J lost 1; bases outside the gene matches: 0. The germline V gene has CDR1 SGHRS and CDR2 YFSETQ. The CDR3 has 14 amino acids. The CDR3 region is CASSLAGGTDTQYF. CDR3 sequence (DNA): TGCGCCAGCAGCTTAGCGGGAGGCACAGATACGCAGTATTTT. Together with reference TRBV5-1 and TRBJ2-3, the CDR3 gives the full variable domain: KAGVTQTPRYLIKTRGQQVTLSCSPISGHRSVSWYQQTPGQGLQFLFEYFSETQRNKGNFPGRFSGRQFSNSRSEMNVSTLELGDSALYLCASSLAGGTDTQYFGPGTRLTVL.

The table lists this clone with a few counts. The chain links TRBV4-2 to TRBJ2-7, with TRBD1 matching over 10 bases. CDR3 length: 15 amino acids. CDR1 LGHNA and CDR2 YNFKEQ come from the germline V gene. V lost 4 bases, J lost 4 bases, and 7 bases stayed unmatched. The CDR3 loop is CASSPQRTGGYEQYF. The DNA of the CDR3 is TGTGCCAGCAGCCCACAAAGGACAGGGGGTTACGAGCAGTACTTC.

The chain is built from TRBV24-1 and TRBJ1-5; the match to TRBD1 covers 8 bases. Unmatched junction bases numbered 5, after V lost 8 bases and J lost 0 bases. This CDR3 is 15 amino acids long. Per germline, CDR1 KGHDR and CDR2 SFDVKD. DNA of the CDR3: TGTGCCACCATGAGGGACAGGTCTAGCAATCAGCCCCAGCATTTT. It yields the protein CATMRDRSSNQPQHF.

This clone was seen a single time. The chain carries TRBV29-1 and TRBJ1-2, with D hard to call. The V end lost 4 bases, the J end lost 0 bases, and 15 bases lay between the germline ends. This CDR3 is 15 amino acids long. Germline V CDR1 and CDR2: SQVTM, ANQGSEA. CDR3 nucleotide sequence: TGCAGCGTTGTTCGTACAGTTTCTACTAACTATGGCTACACCTTC. This gives the protein CSVVRTVSTNYGYTF.

V gene TRBV6-5 combines with J gene TRBJ2-1; the D gene is possibly TRBD2 (6 bases). This CDR3 comprises 14 residues. Trimming removed 6 bases at V and 7 bases at J, with 16 bases between. From germline, CDR1 is MNHEY and CDR2 SVGAGI. The CDR3 loop reads CASSPREEGNEQFF. In DNA, the CDR3 is TGTGCCAGCAGCCCCCGTGAGGAGGGTAATGAGCAGTTCTTC.

Written as DNA, the CDR3 is TGTGCCAGTAGTAGGTGTTGCGGTCAGCCCCAGCATTTT. Its translation: CASSRCCGQPQHF. This chain uses TRBV19 with TRBJ1-5; D unclear. From germline, CDR1 is LNHDA and CDR2 SQIVND (reference sequence). This CDR3 is built from 13 residues. V was cut by 4 bases and J by 6 bases, with 10 bases left in between.

The chain joins TRBV10-1 to TRBJ2-1; 9 bases fit TRBD2. Losses at the gene ends were 3 bases for V and 2 bases for J; bases not matched to a gene: 11. Germline V gives CDR1 WNHNN, CDR2 SYGVQD (reference sequence). CDR3 size: 18 residues. For the CDR3, the DNA is TGCGCCAGCAGTGATTACGGCTTAGCGGGGGACACCTACAATGAGCAGTTCTTC. This codes for CASSDYGLAGDTYNEQFF.

V gene TRBV11-3 combines with J gene TRBJ2-2; TRBD1 matches at 9 bases. CDR1 is SGHNT and CDR2 is YENEEA in the germline V gene. The length of the CDR3 is 15 residues. J was trimmed by 7 bases and V by 3 bases; bases with no gene match: 6. CDR3 region: CASSLGDRADGELFF. CDR3 DNA sequence: TGTGCCAGCAGCTTGGGGGACAGGGCTGACGGGGAGCTGTTTTTT.